These 14 T cell receptor beta chains were sequenced from one sample in a study of T-cell memory formation after mild COVID-19. From the 5' RACE reads, TCRdb called clonotypes with MiXCR, one entry per CDR3 protein. The sample holds 450,000 to 650,000 distinct CDR3 sequences, about 20% seen once. Sequencing input: PBMCs or a T cell subset sorted from them (not recorded which). Receptor source: an adult woman who had mild COVID-19 (a few samples of this study predate the infection). Cell type and time point are not known.

This clonotype was recorded a few times. CDR3: CASSRDRANTGELFF. The DNA for the CDR3 is TGTGCCAGCAGCCGGGACAGGGCGAACACCGGGGAGCTGTTTTTT. This sequence joins TRBV5-6 and TRBJ2-2; 9 bases agree with TRBD1. Germline CDR1 and CDR2: SGHDT and YYEEEE. V lost 4 bases to trimming and J lost 0 bases; unmatched junction nucleotides: 1. The CDR3 totals 15 residues.

The sample holds a few counts of this clonotype. The rearrangement uses TRBV7-2 and TRBJ2-7; TRBD2 aligns across 11 bases. The V gene's germline CDR1 is SGHTA and CDR2 FQGNSA. This CDR3 has 16 residues. V lost 5 bases and J lost 7; bases outside the gene matches: 13. In nucleotides, the CDR3 is TGTGCCAGCAGCCCGCGGTTAGCGGGAGGGCCGCGGGAGCAGTACTTC. Protein product: CASSPRLAGGPREQYF.

The chain carries TRBV12-3 or TRBV12-4 and TRBJ2-7; D possibly corresponds to TRBD1 (5 bases). With 3 bases removed from V and 3 bases from J, the gap between germline ends came to 12 bases. The CDR3 is 14 amino acids. The CDR3 bases are TGTGCCAGCAGTTTGACAGCCAAGGGCTACGAGCAGTACTTC. It yields the protein CASSLTAKGYEQYF.

This clonotype was observed a handful of times. The V gene is TRBV20-1, the J gene TRBJ1-2, with D hard to call. From germline, CDR1 is DFQATT and CDR2 SNEGSKA (reference sequence). The CDR3 spans 13 residues. V shed 3 bases and J shed 2 bases, with 10 bases lying between them. The CDR3 is CSASSGKNYGYTF. CDR3 nucleotides: TGCAGTGCTAGCTCAGGCAAGAACTATGGCTACACCTTC.

There are many counts of this clonotype. The V call is TRBV25-1, the J call TRBJ2-5; D tentatively reads TRBD1 or TRBD2 (5 bases each). The germline V and J ends were trimmed by 4 bases and 5 bases, with 11 bases remaining between them. This CDR3 has 13 amino acids. CDR1 is MGHDK and CDR2 is SYGVNS in the germline V gene. The CDR3 loop is CASSVRGLETQYF. CDR3 nucleotide sequence: TGTGCCAGCAGTGTGAGGGGCCTGGAGACCCAGTACTTC.

This sequence joins TRBV7-2 and TRBJ2-7; D is undetermined. Between the trimmed V and J ends, which lost 4 bases and 7 bases, there was a span of 8 bases. This CDR3 has 11 amino acids. CDR1 and CDR2 (germline): SGHTA, FQGNSA. The CDR3 loop reads CASSYSREQYF. The CDR3 DNA reads TGTGCCAGCAGCTACTCGAGGGAGCAGTACTTC. Filled out from reference TRBV7-2 and TRBJ2-7, the complete variable domain reads GAGVSQSPSNKVTEKGKDVELRCDPISGHTALYWYRQSLGQGLEFLIYFQGNSAPDKSGLPSDRFSAERTGGSVSTLTIQRTQQEDSAVYLCASSYSREQYFGPGTRLTVT.

This clonotype occurred a few times. The rearrangement uses TRBV18 and TRBJ2-1; D is undetermined. Trimming cost V 1 base and J 6 bases, with 10 bases left between them. CDR3 length: 14 residues. Germline CDR1 is KGHSH and CDR2 is LQKENI. The CDR3 DNA is TGTGCCAGCTCACCACAGCCGGATGGCAATGAGCAGTTCTTC. Its translation is CASSPQPDGNEQFF.

The genes are TRBV7-9 and TRBJ2-7, with D perhaps matching TRBD2 (5 bases). The CDR3 covers 16 residues. From germline, CDR1 is SEHNR and CDR2 FQNEAQ (reference sequence). The V end lost 1 base, the J end lost 6 bases, and 19 bases lay between the germline ends. Here the CDR3 DNA reads TGTGCCAGCAGCTTAGATACCGGGATCCCTTCTATCGAGCAGTACTTC. This codes for CASSLDTGIPSIEQYF.

The genes are TRBV4-1 and TRBJ2-5; tentative D call: TRBD1 (6 bases). The CDR3 is 16 amino acids. The V end was cut by 1 base, the J end by 0 bases, with 12 bases between. Germline V lookup: CDR1 MGHRA, CDR2 YSYEKL. This CDR3 reads CASSQVDRTYQETQYF. The CDR3 coding sequence is TGCGCCAGCAGCCAAGTGGACAGAACGTACCAAGAGACCCAGTACTTC.

This clonotype was seen more than once but under ten times. This CDR3 is CASSQVTSGANVLTF. CDR3 sequence (DNA): TGTGCCAGCAGCCAAGTAACCTCTGGGGCCAACGTCCTGACTTTC. V gene TRBV14 combines with J gene TRBJ2-6; D ambiguous. CDR3 size: 15 residues. Germline CDR1 reads SGHDN; CDR2 reads FVKESK. The germline V and J ends were trimmed by 1 base and 0 bases, with 4 bases remaining between them.

The genes are TRBV20-1 and TRBJ2-7; D might be TRBD2 (6 bases). The CDR3 has 12 amino acids. Germline CDR1 reads DFQATT; CDR2 reads SNEGSKA (reference sequence). Between the trimmed V and J ends, which lost 5 bases and 7 bases, there was a span of 15 bases. CDR3 DNA sequence: TGCAGTGCTGGCGGGACTGCGAGGGAGCAGTACTTC. Protein product: CSAGGTAREQYF.

The CDR3 sequence: CASRAGVREQYF. The CDR3 nucleotides are TGTGCCAGCCGGGCAGGGGTTAGAGAGCAGTACTTC. The gene calls are TRBV6-1 and TRBJ2-7, with a tentative D call TRBD1 (6 bases). The length of the CDR3 is 12 residues. Germline V lookup: CDR1 MNHNS, CDR2 SASEGT. Between the trimmed V and J ends, which lost 8 bases and 7 bases, there was a span of 15 bases.

This sequence joins TRBV6-2 or TRBV6-3 and TRBJ2-7; D remains unclear. V was trimmed by 2 bases and J by 4 bases, leaving 3 bases between them. The CDR3 loop spans 11 amino acids. Germline V gene data show CDR1 as MNHEY and CDR2 as SVGEGT. In nucleotides, the CDR3 is TGTGCCAGCAGTTACCTTTACGAGCAGTACTTC. Its protein is CASSYLYEQYF.

The chain has TRBV29-1 and TRBJ2-7; 13 bases align to TRBD2. The CDR3 runs to 18 residues. V lost 4 bases, J lost 1 base, and 13 bases stayed unmatched. Per the germline V gene, CDR1 is SQVTM and CDR2 is ANQGSEA. CDR3 residues: CSVVWGPGGLAGSYEQYF. CDR3 sequence (DNA): TGCAGCGTTGTGTGGGGACCCGGGGGACTAGCGGGATCCTACGAGCAGTACTTC.